The 24 T cell receptor beta chains below were found in one sample sequenced in a study of blood T cells in healthy people across ages. Sample-barcoded 5' priming and a J-beta primer mix drove a second PCR of roughly 6 to 12 cycles. TCRdb used MiXCR to reprocess the 5' RACE reads, holding one entry per CDR3 protein. The profile shows 550,000 to 750,000 distinct CDR3 sequences, approximately 21% of them singletons. The specimen was blood. The receptor source for this set is a man between 65 and 79 years old in good health.

This clonotype was counted only a few times. V and J are TRBV29-1 and TRBJ2-2; the D gene is possibly TRBD2 (5 bases). V lost 4 bases and J lost 5, with 14 bases in between. Germline V gives CDR1 SQVTM, CDR2 ANQGSEA. The CDR3 runs to 14 residues. The CDR3: CSVVPRGTTGELFF. CDR3 in DNA: TGCAGCGTTGTTCCCCGGGGTACGACCGGGGAGCTGTTTTTT.

This rearrangement joins TRBV7-9 to TRBJ2-5; the D gene is possibly TRBD2 (6 bases). V was pared by 1 base and J by 2 bases, with 11 bases between. Germline CDR1 is SEHNR and CDR2 is FQNEAQ (reference sequence). This CDR3 spans 15 amino acids. CDR3 sequence: CASSLVFGGQETQYF. The CDR3 bases are TGTGCCAGCAGCTTAGTATTTGGGGGGCAAGAGACCCAGTACTTC. The variable domain in full, with the rest retrieved from reference TRBV7-9 and TRBJ2-5, is DTGVSQNPRHKITKRGQNVTFRCDPISEHNRLYWYRQTLGQGPEFLTYFQNEAQLEKSRLLSDRFSAERPKGSFSTLEIQRTEQGDSAMYLCASSLVFGGQETQYFGPGTRLLVL.

This clonotype was observed a few times. One end of the junction does not line up with germline, which may come from a read error. This chain connects TRBV12-3 or TRBV12-4 to TRBJ2-7; TRBD2 matches at 7 bases. The CDR3 length is 12 residues. The CDR3 DNA sequence: TGTGCCAGCAGTTTCCCGGGGGGTAGTAAAGACTTC. Translation: CASSFPGGSKDF.

This clonotype has just a few counts. J is TRBJ2-1 and V is TRBV18; 11 bases are a match to TRBD1. The germline CDR1 and CDR2 sequences are KGHSH and LQKENI. Unmatched junction bases numbered 13, after V lost 2 bases and J lost 7 bases. This CDR3 is built from 18 residues. The CDR3: CASSPFLGGQGVSNEQFF. CDR3 nucleotide sequence: TGTGCCAGCTCACCATTTCTTGGGGGACAGGGGGTTTCGAATGAGCAGTTCTTC. Full variable domain (missing parts from reference TRBV18 and TRBJ2-1): NAGVMQNPRHLVRRRGQEARLRCSPMKGHSHVYWYRQLPEEGLKFMVYLQKENIIDESGMPKERFSAEFPKEGPSILRIQQVVRGDSAAYFCASSPFLGGQGVSNEQFFGPGTRLTVL.

The V call is TRBV4-1, the J call TRBJ2-1, with 7 positions matching TRBD2. Germline-derived CDR1 and CDR2 are MGHRA and YSYEKL. The CDR3 totals 18 residues. V dropped 1 base and J dropped 0; count of bases not matched to a gene: 9. This CDR3 is CASSQGRGRDSSYNEQFF. The DNA of the CDR3 is TGCGCCAGCAGCCAAGGTCGGGGGAGGGATAGCTCCTACAATGAGCAGTTCTTC.

This chain links TRBV20-1 with TRBJ1-2, with 7 bases aligning to TRBD1. There are 16 residues in the CDR3. The germline CDR1 and CDR2 sequences are DFQATT and SNEGSKA (reference sequence). The trim removed 5 bases at V and 7 bases at J, leaving 19 bases unmatched. CDR3 DNA sequence: TGCAGTGCTCGCCCTAATCCGGGACAGCAGAAAGGTGGCTACACCTTC. It translates to CSARPNPGQQKGGYTF.

This clonotype was detected many times. The chain combines TRBV7-2 with TRBJ2-7; 8 nucleotides match TRBD1. The germline gives CDR1 SGHTA, CDR2 FQGNSA. V lost 5 bases and J lost 0; bases outside the gene matches: 6. This CDR3 comprises 15 residues. The chain's CDR3 is CASSRDRQFSYEQYF. The CDR3 bases are TGTGCCAGCAGCCGGGACAGGCAATTCTCCTACGAGCAGTACTTC.

This clonotype was recorded at least ten times. This rearrangement joins TRBV28 to TRBJ2-4; 9 positions agree with TRBD2. Germline loops: CDR1 MDHEN, CDR2 SYDVKM. The CDR3 has 13 amino acids. With V trimmed by 5 bases and J by 7 bases, 3 bases remained unmatched. The chain's CDR3 is CASSVSGRNIQYF. The DNA of the CDR3 is TGTGCCAGCAGTGTAAGCGGGAGGAACATTCAGTACTTC. Looking up the rest from reference TRBV28 and TRBJ2-4 gives the full variable domain: DVKVTQSSRYLVKRTGEKVFLECVQDMDHENMFWYRQDPGLGLRLIYFSYDVKMKEKGDIPEGYSVSREKKERFSLILESASTNQTSMYLCASSVSGRNIQYFGAGTRLSVL.

This rearrangement joins TRBV10-3 to TRBJ2-5; possible D gene TRBD2, 5 bases. Trimming cost V 2 bases and J 8 bases, with 12 bases left between them. This CDR3 has 13 amino acids. Germline values: CDR1 ENHRY, CDR2 SYGVKD. The CDR3 DNA reads TGTGCCATCAGTGAGCGGACGGAGGCCACCCAGTACTTC. It encodes CAISERTEATQYF.

About this clonotype: At one boundary the junction diverges from the germline segment, which might be a read error. The chain joins TRBV7-2 to TRBJ2-4; 9 nucleotides align to TRBD1. CDR3 length: 14 residues. Germline loops: CDR1 SGHTA, CDR2 FQGNSA. As DNA, the CDR3 is TGTGCCGGCAGTGGACAGGGGATGGTGGACATTCAGTACTTC. This encodes CAGSGQGMVDIQYF.

The gene calls are TRBV28 and TRBJ2-1, with D possibly being TRBD1 (5 bases). CDR3 length equals 15 residues. V gave up 4 bases and J gave up 9 bases, with 19 bases separating them. Germline V gene sequence: CDR1 MDHEN, CDR2 SYDVKM. The CDR3: CASSSVGQGISEQFF. The CDR3 bases are TGTGCCAGCAGTTCCGTAGGGCAGGGAATTAGTGAGCAGTTCTTC.

In this sample, this clonotype turned up a few times. V usage is TRBV6-6 and J usage is TRBJ1-1, with TRBD1 as a possible D gene (6 bases). V lost 8 bases and J lost 5, with 21 bases in between. CDR1 and CDR2 (germline): MNHNY, SVGAGI (reference sequence). The CDR3 has 15 amino acids. The CDR3 sequence: CASDQARGMGTEAFF. In nucleotides, the CDR3 is TGTGCCAGCGACCAAGCTAGGGGGATGGGGACTGAAGCTTTCTTT.

This rearrangement joins TRBV14 to TRBJ2-5; D is perhaps TRBD1 or TRBD2 (6 bases each). The better agreement between TRBJ2-1 and the DNA end casts doubt on the J call. CDR1 SGHDN and CDR2 FVKESK come from the germline V gene. The CDR3 extends over 17 amino acids. The CDR3 loop is CASSRGVITGSIDEQFF. CDR3 nucleotide sequence: TGTGCCAGCAGCCGGGGGGTTATTACAGGGAGTATCGATGAGCAGTTCTTC.

This clonotype turned up a few times. The CDR3 DNA follows: TGTGCCATCAGTGGCCCGAGGGACACCGGGGAGCTGTTTTTT. It encodes CAISGPRDTGELFF. The rearrangement uses TRBV10-3 and TRBJ2-2, with D possibly matching TRBD2 (5 bases). From germline, CDR1 is ENHRY and CDR2 SYGVKD. Trimming took off 4 bases at V and 3 bases at J, with 9 bases between the two ends. The CDR3 extends over 14 amino acids.

The chain has TRBV6-1 and TRBJ2-5; possibly TRBD1 for D (6 bases). The J call may be incorrect, as the DNA end agrees better with TRBJ2-1. The CDR3 sequence is 16 residues long. CDR1 and CDR2 from the germline V gene are MNHNS and SASEGT. The CDR3 sequence: CASSPTGRTDLNEQFF. CDR3 bases: TGTGCCAGCAGTCCAACGGGTCGGACAGACCTGAATGAGCAGTTCTTC.

This sequence joins TRBV5-1 and TRBJ2-2, with D unresolved. Deletions cut 2 bases from V and 7 bases from J, with 6 bases between. In germline, CDR1 is SGHRS, CDR2 YFSETQ. The CDR3 is made up of 12 amino acids. Written as DNA, the CDR3 is TGCGCCAGCAGCTTTAATGGCGGGGAGCTGTTTTTT. Protein product: CASSFNGGELFF.

The sample holds many counts of this clonotype. The V and J genes are TRBV9 and TRBJ2-5, with a possible D match to TRBD2 (6 bases). Trimming removed 0 bases from V and 4 bases from J, with 13 bases in between. CDR3 length: 15 residues. Germline V gene lookup returns CDR1 SGDLS and CDR2 YYNGEE. The CDR3 nucleotides read TGTGCCAGCAGCGTAGGGGCGGGATTTGGAGAGACCCAGTACTTC. Amino acids: CASSVGAGFGETQYF.

This clonotype was picked up many times. The chain links TRBV14 to TRBJ2-5; 8 nucleotides agree with TRBD1. The V segment lost 1 base and the J segment 5 bases; nucleotides outside the gene matches: 6. CDR3 size: 15 residues. Germline V gives CDR1 SGHDN, CDR2 FVKESK. The CDR3 nucleotides are TGTGCCAGCAGCCAAGCGGACAGGGAAATTGAGACCCAGTACTTC. It encodes CASSQADREIETQYF.

A few counts support this clonotype. This chain uses TRBV7-3 with TRBJ2-1; tentatively, D is TRBD1 or TRBD2 (5 bases each). Between the trimmed V and J ends, which lost 4 bases and 1 base, there was a span of 14 bases. The CDR3 contains 16 residues. From germline, CDR1 is SGHTA and CDR2 FQGTGA. The CDR3 DNA sequence: TGTGCCAGCAGCTCCACGGGGCTAGGGTCCTACAATGAGCAGTTCTTC. Amino acid sequence: CASSSTGLGSYNEQFF. The variable domain in full, with the rest retrieved from reference TRBV7-3 and TRBJ2-1, is GAGVSQTPSNKVTEKGKYVELRCDPISGHTALYWYRQSLGQGPEFLIYFQGTGAADDSGLPNDRFFAVRPEGSVSTLKIQRTERGDSAVYLCASSSTGLGSYNEQFFGPGTRLTVL.

V and J are TRBV28 and TRBJ2-7; perhaps D is TRBD1 or TRBD2 (5 bases each). Between the trimmed V and J ends, which lost 1 base and 2 bases, there was a span of 12 bases. CDR1 MDHEN and CDR2 SYDVKM come from the germline V gene. This CDR3 contains 15 residues. The CDR3 reads CASSLFRDGPYEQYF. CDR3 nucleotide sequence: TGTGCCAGCAGTTTATTCAGGGACGGCCCCTACGAGCAGTACTTC.

This clonotype has ten or more counts. The CDR3 DNA follows: TGTGCCAGCAGTCCGGGACAAGGGACGTCCGGGGAGCTGTTTTTT. This encodes CASSPGQGTSGELFF. The chain combines TRBV28 with TRBJ2-2; tentatively, D is TRBD1 (6 bases). V gave up 5 bases and J gave up 6 bases, with 16 bases separating them. CDR3 size: 15 residues. From germline, CDR1 is MDHEN and CDR2 SYDVKM.

The chain carries TRBV11-2 and TRBJ2-1, with 10 bases fitting TRBD2. Trimming removed 2 bases from V and 0 bases from J; junction bases left unmatched: 10. Germline CDR1 reads SGHAT; CDR2 reads FQNNGV. The CDR3 has 19 residues. The chain's CDR3 is CASSLWTGLAASSYNEQFF. The CDR3 DNA reads TGTGCCAGCAGCTTATGGACAGGACTAGCGGCGAGCTCCTACAATGAGCAGTTCTTC.

This clonotype has just a few counts. CDR3 loop: CSARDVGGLSSYEQYF. DNA of the CDR3: TGCAGTGCTAGAGATGTAGGCGGGCTAAGCTCCTACGAGCAGTACTTC. This chain links TRBV20-1 with TRBJ2-7; D might be TRBD2 (5 bases). Germline CDR1 reads DFQATT; CDR2 reads SNEGSKA (reference sequence). The CDR3 consists of 16 residues. V gave up 0 bases and J gave up 0 bases, with 15 bases separating them.

This clonotype was picked up a small number of times. The V and J genes are TRBV18 and TRBJ1-6; D gene unclear. The germline V and J ends were trimmed by 3 bases and 0 bases, with 15 bases remaining between them. CDR1 is KGHSH, CDR2 LQKENI, per germline. The CDR3 spans 18 residues. The CDR3 here is CASSPTAVTSSYNSPLHF. The CDR3 DNA sequence: TGTGCCAGCTCACCGACGGCGGTCACTAGCTCCTATAATTCACCCCTCCACTTT. The whole variable domain, remainder taken from reference TRBV18 and TRBJ1-6, is NAGVMQNPRHLVRRRGQEARLRCSPMKGHSHVYWYRQLPEEGLKFMVYLQKENIIDESGMPKERFSAEFPKEGPSILRIQQVVRGDSAAYFCASSPTAVTSSYNSPLHFGNGTRLTVT.